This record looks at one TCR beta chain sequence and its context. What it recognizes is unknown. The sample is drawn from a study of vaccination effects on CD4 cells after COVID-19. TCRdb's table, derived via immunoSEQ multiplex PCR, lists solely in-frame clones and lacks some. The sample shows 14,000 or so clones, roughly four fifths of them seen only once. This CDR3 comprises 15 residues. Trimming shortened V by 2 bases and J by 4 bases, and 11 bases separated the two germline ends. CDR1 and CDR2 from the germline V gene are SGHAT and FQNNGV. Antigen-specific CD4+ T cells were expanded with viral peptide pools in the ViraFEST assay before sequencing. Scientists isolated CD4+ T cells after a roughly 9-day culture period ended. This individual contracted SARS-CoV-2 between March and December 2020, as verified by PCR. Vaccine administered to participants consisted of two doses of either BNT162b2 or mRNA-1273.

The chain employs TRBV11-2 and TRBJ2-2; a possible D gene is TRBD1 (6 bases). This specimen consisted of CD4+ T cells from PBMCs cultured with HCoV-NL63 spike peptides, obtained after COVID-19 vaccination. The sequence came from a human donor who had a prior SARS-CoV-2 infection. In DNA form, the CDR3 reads TGTGCCAGCAGCTTACGATTAGGGGGCACCGGGGAGCTGTTTTTT. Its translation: CASSLRLGGTGELFF.